This T cell receptor beta chain is drawn from a study of blood T cells in healthy people across ages. PCR was performed a second time for about 7 to 11 cycles using a sample-barcoded 5' primer and a J-beta primer mix. TCRdb independently ran MiXCR on the 5' RACE reads; one entry per CDR3 protein. The table shows about 510,000 distinct CDR3 sequences, with over 25% occurring only once. Germline CDR1 and CDR2: SEHNR and FQNEAQ (reference sequence). This CDR3 spans 17 amino acids. J lost 4 bases, V lost 5 bases, and 16 bases had no gene match. The same specimen was also included in a second study, on T cells of mothers and their children.

The sample consisted of blood. The V and J genes are TRBV7-9 and TRBJ2-7; 8 bases map to TRBD2. The sequence came from a boy aged 2 to 10 in good health. CDR3 sequence: CASSPRTSLGEGYEQYF. In DNA, the CDR3 is TGTGCCAGCAGCCCCCGGACTAGCCTGGGAGAAGGGTACGAGCAGTACTTC. Full variable domain (missing parts from reference TRBV7-9 and TRBJ2-7): DTGVSQNPRHKITKRGQNVTFRCDPISEHNRLYWYRQTLGQGPEFLTYFQNEAQLEKSRLLSDRFSAERPKGSFSTLEIQRTEQGDSAMYLCASSPRTSLGEGYEQYFGPGTRLTVT.